This TCR beta chain stems from a study of naive and memory T cell subsets. Whole-study results and caveats: Over 95% of naive TCR sequences appeared only once, unlike memory subsets. Activation and differentiation may alter RNA-based TCR counts.

An equimolar mix of two oligonucleotides served as the beta constant-region primer for TRBC1 and TRBC2. Ligated cDNA was amplified by four rounds of PCR with nested alpha and beta constant-region primers and SP2. Via MiXCR, TCRdb re-called the UMI-ligation and nested PCR reads, giving one row per CDR3 protein. The sample has around 130,000 distinct CDR3 sequences; around a third are singletons. Cells stained for CD3, CD4, CD8, CD45RA and CD27 were sorted into four subsets. Germline CDR1 MNHEY, CDR2 SVGEGT. This CDR3 has 12 residues. V shed 1 base and J shed 2 bases, with 3 bases lying between them. Concerning this clonotype: The antigen remains undetermined.

This chain joins TRBV6-2 or TRBV6-3 and TRBJ2-7; D remains ambiguous. This TCR was recovered from a human donor in good health. Sequenced material: central memory CD4+ T cells from blood. The CDR3 here is CASSYLPYEQYF. The CDR3 nucleotides are TGTGCCAGCAGTTACTTGCCCTACGAGCAGTACTTC.